One sample yielded the 20 T cell receptor beta chains listed below, sequenced in a study of cytomegalovirus exposure and HLA in healthy donors (dated by TCRdb to 2016 to 2017). The library relied on the immunoSEQ multiplex PCR assay. For the multiplex PCR, a mixture combining 60 forward primers for TCR Vbeta segments and 13 reverse primers for TCR Jbeta segments was used. TCRdb re-hosts the immuneACCESS table, in-frame sequences only. Its copies lack some clones; in the studies checked, an unresolved V gene accounts for under half of them, and the cause for the rest is not known. The sample profile shows approximately 150,000 clones; more than 60% of them were found once. Together, the top ten hold around 1.5% of the sample. Source material: PBMCs. The receptors were gathered from a female donor in good health and CMV-seronegative.

This clone came up once. The chain links TRBV19 to TRBJ2-1; 14 positions match TRBD2. With V trimmed by 0 bases and J by 9 bases, 19 bases remained unmatched. The CDR3 loop spans 21 amino acids. Germline V lookup: CDR1 LNHDA, CDR2 SQIVND (reference sequence). The CDR3 coding sequence is TGTGCCAGTAGTATAGATCCAGCCGGGACTAGCGGGAGAAGGAAACACAGTGAGCAGTTCTTC. Protein sequence: CASSIDPAGTSGRRKHSEQFF.

This chain connects TRBV4-1 to TRBJ1-1; D gene ambiguous. The length of the CDR3 is 12 residues. Between the trimmed V and J ends, which lost 4 bases and 6 bases, there was a span of 9 bases. From germline, CDR1 is MGHRA and CDR2 YSYEKL. CDR3 in DNA: TGCGCCAGCAGCCCGAACCGGGCTGAAGCTTTCTTT. Amino acids: CASSPNRAEAFF.

This clone was seen more than once but under ten times. The V and J genes are TRBV6-5 and TRBJ1-6; a weak D match, TRBD1 (6 bases). This CDR3 comprises 14 residues. The germline V and J ends were trimmed by 5 bases and 8 bases, with 13 bases remaining between them. Germline lookup yields CDR1 MNHEY and CDR2 SVGAGI. The CDR3 loop reads CASSPGAPDSPLHF. CDR3 in DNA: TGTGCCAGCAGTCCAGGGGCTCCCGATTCACCCCTCCACTTT.

The chain couples TRBV5-4 to TRBJ2-3; 7 nucleotides match TRBD2. Unmatched junction bases numbered 14, after V lost 4 bases and J lost 3 bases. Per germline, CDR1 SGHNT and CDR2 YYREEE (reference sequence). This CDR3 has 17 amino acids. CDR3 DNA: TGTGCCAGCAGCCGAGGGAGGGTAGGGGTGGAAACAGATACGCAGTATTTT. Encoded protein: CASSRGRVGVETDTQYF.

In this sample, this clone turned up a few times. The V and J genes are TRBV7-9 and TRBJ2-1, with D maybe TRBD2 (6 bases). V was clipped by 5 bases and J by 5 bases, with 16 bases between them. Per the germline V gene, CDR1 is SEHNR and CDR2 is FQNEAQ (reference sequence). The CDR3 length is 15 residues. As DNA, the CDR3 is TGTGCCAGCAGCCTTGGGACTCGACGCCACAATGAGCAGTTCTTC. Encoded protein: CASSLGTRRHNEQFF.

This clone was detected a few times. The chain combines TRBV6-6 with TRBJ2-2, with D possibly being TRBD1 (6 bases). Trimming shortened V by 7 bases and J by 8 bases, and 14 bases separated the two germline ends. Germline V CDR1 and CDR2: MNHNY, SVGAGI (reference sequence). The CDR3 has 13 amino acids. This CDR3 is CASTPRGMGELFF. DNA for the CDR3: TGTGCCAGCACCCCGAGGGGGATGGGGGAGCTGTTTTTT.

The chain links TRBV5-4 to TRBJ1-4, with D perhaps TRBD1 (6 bases). The CDR3 runs 14 residues. V was trimmed by 4 bases and J by 8 bases, leaving 15 bases between them. The germline V gene encodes CDR1 SGHNT and CDR2 YYREEE (reference sequence). The CDR3 here is CASSPGTQGEKLFF. DNA for the CDR3: TGTGCCAGCAGCCCCGGGACCCAGGGGGAAAAACTGTTTTTT.

In its sample, this clone was seen a few times. The chain links TRBV5-1 to TRBJ2-7, with 14 bases fitting TRBD2. Germline-derived CDR1 and CDR2 are SGHRS and YFSETQ. This CDR3 region has 20 residues. Trimming at V came to 0 bases and at J to 1 base, leaving 12 bases not matched to a gene. Written as DNA, the CDR3 is TGCGCCAGCAGCTTGGGGCCCGGGACTAGCGGGAGAGGGGCGTCCTACGAGCAGTACTTC. It codes for CASSLGPGTSGRGASYEQYF. Filled out from reference TRBV5-1 and TRBJ2-7, the complete variable domain reads KAGVTQTPRYLIKTRGQQVTLSCSPISGHRSVSWYQQTPGQGLQFLFEYFSETQRNKGNFPGRFSGRQFSNSRSEMNVSTLELGDSALYLCASSLGPGTSGRGASYEQYFGPGTRLTVT.

This chain joins TRBV6-5 and TRBJ1-4, with 7 bases that match TRBD1. The CDR3 covers 15 residues. V was clipped by 0 bases and J by 10 bases; unmatched bases: 8. Germline-derived CDR1 and CDR2 are MNHEY and SVGAGI. The DNA for the CDR3 is TGTGCCAGCAGTTACTCCTGGGACAGCGTTGGAAAACTGTTTTTT. Protein: CASSYSWDSVGKLFF.

V gene TRBV12-2 combines with J gene TRBJ2-1; the DNA was not compared with TRBD2, the D call given in the table. TRBV12-2 corresponds to a pseudogene. CDR3 length equals 13 residues. CDR3 sequence (DNA): TGTGTCACGGGGAGCCTCTCCTACAATGAGCAGTTCTTC. It codes for CVTGSLSYNEQFF.

CDR3 in amino acids: CASSPTGSETYEQYF. Here the CDR3 DNA reads TGTGCCAGCTCACCCACCGGGAGCGAGACCTACGAGCAGTACTTC. This chain uses TRBV18 with TRBJ2-7, with a tentative D call TRBD2 (6 bases). Germline CDR1 is KGHSH and CDR2 is LQKENI. This CDR3 contains 15 residues. Deletions cut 3 bases from V and 2 bases from J, with 14 bases between.

The genes are TRBV9 and TRBJ2-1; D perhaps matches TRBD1 (6 bases). The germline V gene encodes CDR1 SGDLS and CDR2 YYNGEE. V lost 0 bases and J lost 6, with 16 bases in between. This CDR3 has 16 residues. CDR3 amino acids: CASSVAGGLSGNEQFF. Written as DNA, the CDR3 is TGTGCCAGCAGCGTAGCTGGGGGCTTATCTGGCAATGAGCAGTTCTTC.

This clone has only one observation. This CDR3 is CSAPGTSGGAGTDTQYF. The DNA of the CDR3 is TGCAGCGCCCCCGGGACTAGCGGGGGGGCGGGCACAGATACGCAGTATTTT. The chain has TRBV29-1 and TRBJ2-3; 16 bases are shared with TRBD2. CDR1 SQVTM and CDR2 ANQGSEA come from the germline V gene. Trimming removed 7 bases from V and 1 base from J; junction bases left unmatched: 8. This CDR3 is built from 17 residues.

V and J are TRBV10-1 and TRBJ2-1; possibly TRBD1 for D (6 bases). Germline V gene data show CDR1 as WNHNN and CDR2 as SYGVQD (reference sequence). The CDR3 extends over 12 amino acids. Trimming took off 3 bases at V and 6 bases at J, with 6 bases between the two ends. CDR3 region: CASSEGGNEQFF. CDR3 in DNA: TGCGCCAGCAGTGAAGGGGGCAATGAGCAGTTCTTC.

This clone was detected only once. CDR3 in amino acids: CASSFPGQGLQHEQYF. The CDR3 DNA reads TGCGCCAGCAGCTTCCCGGGACAGGGGTTACAGCACGAGCAGTACTTC. V and J are TRBV5-1 and TRBJ2-7; the match to TRBD1 covers 10 bases. The CDR3 length is 16 residues. Unmatched junction bases numbered 10, after V lost 2 bases and J lost 5 bases. Germline V CDR1 and CDR2: SGHRS, YFSETQ.

The rearrangement joins TRBV12-5 to TRBJ1-6; possibly TRBD1 for D (5 bases). V dropped 3 bases and J dropped 6 bases, with 15 bases sitting between them. Germline lookup yields CDR1 LGHNT and CDR2 FRNRAP. The CDR3 extends over 16 amino acids. The CDR3 loop is CASGFLGGRGNSPLHF. The DNA of the CDR3 is TGTGCTAGTGGTTTTTTGGGGGGTCGGGGTAATTCACCCCTCCACTTT. Variable domain in full (rest from reference TRBV12-5 and TRBJ1-6): DARVTQTPRHKVTEMGQEVTMRCQPILGHNTVFWYRQTMMQGLELLAYFRNRAPLDDSGMPKDRFSAEMPDATLATLKIQPSEPRDSAVYFCASGFLGGRGNSPLHFGNGTRLTVT.

CDR3 loop: CASRILAQSGTDTQYF. The CDR3 nucleotides are TGTGCCAGCAGAATACTAGCGCAAAGCGGCACAGATACGCAGTATTTT. J is TRBJ2-3 and V is TRBV7-8; TRBD2 matches at 7 bases. With 6 bases clipped from V and 1 base from J, the junction kept 10 bases outside the gene matches. Germline V gene sequence: CDR1 SGHVS, CDR2 FQNEAQ. The length of the CDR3 is 16 residues.

This clone has just a few counts. This rearrangement joins TRBV7-9 to TRBJ2-7; 8 bases line up with TRBD2. This CDR3 has 15 residues. V lost 5 bases and J lost 6; bases outside the gene matches: 12. The germline gives CDR1 SEHNR, CDR2 FQNEAQ (reference sequence). CDR3 sequence (DNA): TGTGCCAGCAGCCAGACTAGCGTAGTCTCCCGCGAGCAGTACTTC. Protein sequence: CASSQTSVVSREQYF.

This clone was picked up a small number of times. The chain is built from TRBV7-7 and TRBJ2-3, with 8 positions matching TRBD1. This CDR3 has 16 residues. After removal of 5 bases from V and 2 bases from J, the junction contained 9 bases not matched to a gene. From germline, CDR1 is SSHAT and CDR2 FNYEAQ (reference sequence). The CDR3 region has the DNA TGTGCCAGCAGCCCGGGGCTACAGGGGGTCACAGATACGCAGTATTTT. This codes for CASSPGLQGVTDTQYF.

This clone showed up just a few times. In DNA, the CDR3 is TGTGCCAGTAGTATACAGGGTATGAGTGGCTACACCTTC. The encoded protein is CASSIQGMSGYTF. The chain couples TRBV19 to TRBJ1-2; a possible D gene is TRBD1 (5 bases). Trimming removed 2 bases from V and 7 bases from J, with 11 bases in between. Germline V gene data show CDR1 as LNHDA and CDR2 as SQIVND (reference sequence). The CDR3 sequence is 13 residues long.